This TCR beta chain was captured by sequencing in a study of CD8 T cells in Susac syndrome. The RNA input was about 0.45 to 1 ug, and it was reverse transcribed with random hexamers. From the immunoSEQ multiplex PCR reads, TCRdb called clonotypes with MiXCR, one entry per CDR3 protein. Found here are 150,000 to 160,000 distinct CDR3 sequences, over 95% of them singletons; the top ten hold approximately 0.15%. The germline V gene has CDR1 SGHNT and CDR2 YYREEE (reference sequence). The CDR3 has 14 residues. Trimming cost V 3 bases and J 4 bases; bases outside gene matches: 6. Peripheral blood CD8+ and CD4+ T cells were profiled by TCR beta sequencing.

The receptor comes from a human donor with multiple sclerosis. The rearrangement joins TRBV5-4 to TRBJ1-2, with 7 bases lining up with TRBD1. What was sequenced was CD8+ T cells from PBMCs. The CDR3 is CASSSDRELYGYTF. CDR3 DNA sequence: TGTGCCAGCAGCTCCGACAGGGAACTCTATGGCTACACCTTC.